The 27 T cell receptor beta chains presented below share a single source sample, sequenced in a study of T cells after yellow fever vaccination. TCRdb passed the 5' RACE reads through MiXCR, listing each CDR3 protein once. Among 610,000 or so distinct CDR3 sequences listed, about 12% were seen once. The sequences come from PBMCs, collected on the day of the yellow fever booster vaccination. The source of these receptors is a man aged 25 to 40 who received the YFV17D yellow fever vaccine.

This clonotype was seen a handful of times. The CDR3 nucleotides read TGTGCCAGCAGTCAACGACAGGGAACCAATGAGCAGTTCTTC. Amino acid sequence: CASSQRQGTNEQFF. The chain recombines TRBV6-1 with TRBJ2-1, with 7 bases lining up with TRBD1. The germline V gene encodes CDR1 MNHNS and CDR2 SASEGT. The CDR3 loop spans 14 amino acids. V lost 5 bases, J lost 6 bases, and 7 bases stayed unmatched.

This clonotype was recorded many times. The chain combines TRBV5-1 with TRBJ1-1; D is uncertain. This CDR3 has 14 amino acids. Between the trimmed V and J ends, which lost 2 bases and 2 bases, there was a span of 10 bases. The germline CDR1 and CDR2 sequences are SGHRS and YFSETQ. The CDR3 spells CASSFRDRNTEAFF. In DNA, the CDR3 is TGCGCCAGCAGCTTCAGAGACCGTAACACTGAAGCTTTCTTT.

CDR3: CASSLAGGNAYEQYF. Written as DNA, the CDR3 is TGTGCCAGCAGTCTAGCGGGAGGGAACGCCTACGAGCAGTACTTC. The rearrangement links TRBV6-1 to TRBJ2-7; 12 nucleotides match TRBD2. The CDR3 sequence is 15 residues long. The germline gives CDR1 MNHNS, CDR2 SASEGT. V was clipped by 5 bases and J by 2 bases; unmatched bases: 4.

In this sample, this clonotype turned up a few times. One end of the junction is discordant with germline, which a read error may explain. J is TRBJ2-1 and V is TRBV20-1; 9 bases agree with TRBD2. CDR1 and CDR2 (germline): DFQATT, SNEGSKA (reference sequence). This CDR3 spans 17 amino acids. In DNA form, the CDR3 reads TGCTGTGCTACAAGCATAGCGGGAGCCCCCTCCTACAATGAGCAGTTCTTC. It specifies CCATSIAGAPSYNEQFF.

This clonotype was observed a few times. The V call is TRBV10-1, the J call TRBJ2-5; TRBD1 agrees at 7 bases. The CDR3 length is 21 residues. V shed 6 bases, J shed 1 base, and the junction held 26 bases outside the gene matches. Germline CDR1 WNHNN, CDR2 SYGVQD (reference sequence). The CDR3 here is CASSKGPQGSSSLGVQETQYF. In nucleotides, the CDR3 is TGCGCCAGCAGCAAAGGACCACAGGGGAGCTCGTCCTTGGGTGTCCAAGAGACCCAGTACTTC.

The table lists this clonotype with a few counts. V is TRBV10-3 and J is TRBJ1-2, with D possibly TRBD1 on 5 matching bases. Germline V lookup: CDR1 ENHRY, CDR2 SYGVKD. CDR3 length equals 11 residues. Trimming took 8 bases from V and 3 from J, leaving 7 bases between them. The CDR3 sequence: CAIPTDYGYTF. Here the CDR3 DNA reads TGTGCCATCCCGACAGACTATGGCTACACCTTC.

This clonotype was detected only a few times. The genes are TRBV10-3 and TRBJ2-7; 7 nucleotides align to TRBD2. After removal of 8 bases from V and 6 bases from J, the junction contained 4 bases not matched to a gene. CDR3 size: 11 residues. CDR1 and CDR2 from the germline V gene are ENHRY and SYGVKD. CDR3 DNA sequence: TGTGCCATCGGGGGGGGAGGCGAGCAGTACTTC. Its translation is CAIGGGGEQYF.

This clonotype was recorded at least ten times. A junction boundary mismatches the germline segment, possibly from a read error. Here the CDR3 DNA reads TGCGCCAGCAGCTGGGTGACAGAAAACAATGAACAGTTCTTC. Protein sequence: CASSWVTENNEQFF. The chain employs TRBV5-1 and TRBJ2-1, with D perhaps TRBD1 (5 bases). The CDR3 is 14 residues long. Germline loops: CDR1 SGHRS, CDR2 YFSETQ.

This chain links TRBV6-5 with TRBJ1-2, with no clear D. V was pared by 0 bases and J by 0 bases, with 5 bases between. The CDR3 spans 14 residues. Germline CDR1 is MNHEY and CDR2 is SVGAGI. The DNA for the CDR3 is TGTGCCAGCAGTTACTCGATACCTAACTATGGCTACACCTTC. Its translation is CASSYSIPNYGYTF.

The rearrangement links TRBV5-8 to TRBJ2-7, with a weak D call TRBD2 (5 bases). V was trimmed by 4 bases and J by 0 bases, leaving 23 bases between them. The CDR3 loop spans 18 amino acids. Germline V gives CDR1 SGHTS, CDR2 YDEGEE. CDR3 loop: CASSIGWAVSGSSYEQYF. CDR3 DNA: TGTGCCAGCAGCATCGGATGGGCCGTCAGCGGATCCTCCTACGAGCAGTACTTC.

At least ten counts were recorded for this clonotype. The J gene is TRBJ2-1, the V gene TRBV7-8; D might be TRBD2 (5 bases). The CDR3 spans 18 residues. V was clipped by 1 base and J by 6 bases, with 22 bases between them. Germline V CDR1 and CDR2: SGHVS, FQNEAQ. The CDR3 region is CASSLGARRKTAPNEQFF. The DNA of the CDR3 is TGTGCCAGCAGCTTAGGTGCGCGGAGGAAAACCGCCCCCAATGAGCAGTTCTTC. The whole variable domain, filled in from reference TRBV7-8 and TRBJ2-1, reads GAGVSQSPRYKVAKRGQDVALRCDPISGHVSLFWYQQALGQGPEFLTYFQNEAQLDKSGLPSDRFFAERPEGSVSTLKIQRTQQEDSAVYLCASSLGARRKTAPNEQFFGPGTRLTVL.

J is TRBJ2-7 and V is TRBV12-3 or TRBV12-4; D is undetermined. This CDR3 has 15 residues. The V end was cut by 6 bases, the J end by 3 bases, with 18 bases between. The CDR3 coding sequence is TGTGCCAGCAGGGGGTGGCGCCGTCTTCACTACGAGCAGTACTTC. It is translated as CASRGWRRLHYEQYF.

The gene calls are TRBV25-1 and TRBJ2-7; either TRBD1 or TRBD2 may supply D (5 bases each). Germline CDR1 reads MGHDK; CDR2 reads SYGVNS. Trimming took off 0 bases at V and 5 bases at J, with 11 bases between the two ends. CDR3 length: 14 amino acids. The CDR3 bases are TGTGCCAGCAGTGAATATGGGGGAGCGAACGAGCAGTACTTC. Protein product: CASSEYGGANEQYF.

In its sample, this clonotype was seen a few times. The chain is built from TRBV7-9 and TRBJ2-7, with D perhaps given as TRBD1 or TRBD2 (5 bases each). Germline loops: CDR1 SEHNR, CDR2 FQNEAQ (reference sequence). The V end lost 6 bases, the J end lost 0 bases, and 12 bases lay between the germline ends. This CDR3 has 14 residues. CDR3 region: CASRSGTVSYEQYF. The CDR3 bases are TGTGCCAGCAGATCCGGGACGGTCTCCTACGAGCAGTACTTC.

This clonotype has just a few counts. The rearrangement links TRBV9 to TRBJ1-1, with 7 nucleotides matching TRBD1. Germline CDR1 is SGDLS and CDR2 is YYNGEE. CDR3 length equals 12 residues. The V segment lost 3 bases and the J segment 8 bases; nucleotides outside the gene matches: 4. CDR3: CASSGEGQEAFF. The CDR3, as DNA: TGTGCCAGCAGCGGGGAGGGACAGGAAGCTTTCTTT.

This clonotype was seen only a few times. The chain employs TRBV3-1 and TRBJ2-1; a possible D gene is TRBD1 (6 bases). The germline V gene has CDR1 LGHDT and CDR2 YNNKEL (reference sequence). Trimming stripped 3 bases from V and 3 bases from J, with 9 bases between. This CDR3 contains 14 residues. CDR3 sequence reads: CASSHLDSYNEQFF. The CDR3 region has the DNA TGTGCCAGCAGCCACTTGGACAGCTACAATGAGCAGTTCTTC.

This clonotype has a count of ten or more. The V call is TRBV5-4, the J call TRBJ2-1; 9 bases fit TRBD1. Unmatched junction bases numbered 16, after V lost 2 bases and J lost 4 bases. The CDR3 covers 19 residues. From germline, CDR1 is SGHNT and CDR2 YYREEE (reference sequence). CDR3 bases: TGTGCCAGCAGCTTTCAAGTGACCAGCCGGGACAGGGTTTACAATGAGCAGTTCTTC. Translated, it gives CASSFQVTSRDRVYNEQFF.

Only a few counts were recorded for this clonotype. The rearrangement uses TRBV3-1 and TRBJ2-3; 8 bases fit TRBD2. The CDR3 loop spans 14 amino acids. Per germline, CDR1 LGHDT and CDR2 YNNKEL (reference sequence). With V trimmed by 0 bases and J by 7 bases, 3 bases remained unmatched. Written as DNA, the CDR3 is TGTGCCAGCAGCCAAGAAGGACTAGCCTATACGCAGTATTTT. Its translation is CASSQEGLAYTQYF.

This clonotype was found a few times. V is TRBV5-1 and J is TRBJ2-4; D is perhaps TRBD2 (5 bases). Per the germline V gene, CDR1 is SGHRS and CDR2 is YFSETQ. The CDR3 has 14 amino acids. Trimming removed 3 bases at V and 8 bases at J, with 15 bases between. The DNA of the CDR3 is TGCGCCAGCAGCTCCGGACTCGAGAGAGACATTCAGTACTTC. Its translation is CASSSGLERDIQYF.

The chain recombines TRBV27 with TRBJ1-2; D gene uncertain. Trimming shortened V by 3 bases and J by 4 bases, and 18 bases separated the two germline ends. CDR1 is MNHEY and CDR2 is SMNVEV in the germline V gene (reference sequence). The CDR3 is 16 residues long. This chain's CDR3 is CASSFLRAAVPYGYTF. The CDR3 DNA is TGTGCCAGCAGTTTCCTAAGGGCCGCTGTACCCTATGGCTACACCTTC.

J is TRBJ2-5 and V is TRBV21-1; no check of the table's D call, TRBD2, against the DNA was made. TRBV21-1 is deemed a pseudogene. This CDR3 spans 16 amino acids. The CDR3 region is CASSKIDSGSKETQYF. The DNA for the CDR3 is TGTGCCAGCAGCAAAATCGATAGCGGGAGTAAAGAGACCCAGTACTTC.

Note on this clonotype: One end of the junction is discordant with germline, which a read error may explain. The rearrangement joins TRBV3-1 to TRBJ1-1, with D possibly TRBD1 on 5 matching bases. This CDR3 is 15 amino acids long. CDR1 and CDR2 from the germline V gene are LGHDT and YNNKEL (reference sequence). CDR3 DNA: TGTGCCTGCAGCCAAGGGGAGGTCTCGAACACTGAAGCTTTCTTT. Its translation is CACSQGEVSNTEAFF.

The chain recombines TRBV21-1 with TRBJ2-3. TRBV21-1 is classified as a pseudogene. This CDR3 spans 14 amino acids. This chain's CDR3 is CASSKDPETNTQYF. The DNA of the CDR3 is TGTGCCAGCAGCAAAGATCCGGAGACGAATACGCAGTATTTT.

This sequence joins TRBV7-3 and TRBJ2-2; 11 bases map to TRBD2. Trimming removed 5 bases from V and 1 base from J; junction bases left unmatched: 3. Germline assignment: CDR1 SGHTA and CDR2 FQGTGA. This CDR3 has 16 amino acids. This CDR3 is CASSTGTSGNTGELFF. DNA for the CDR3: TGTGCCAGCAGCACCGGGACTAGCGGGAACACCGGGGAGCTGTTTTTT.

In this sample, this clonotype turned up a few times. The rearrangement joins TRBV4-3 to TRBJ1-1; D is perhaps TRBD1 (6 bases). The V and J ends lost 2 bases and 1 base respectively, with 20 bases between them. The germline CDR1 and CDR2 sequences are LGHNA and YSLEER. The CDR3 has 18 amino acids. The CDR3 loop reads CASSQHLGNQGRNTEAFF. The CDR3 DNA sequence: TGCGCCAGCAGCCAACACCTGGGGAACCAGGGGCGGAACACTGAAGCTTTCTTT.

This clonotype was counted a few times. The rearrangement joins TRBV13 to TRBJ1-2; TRBD1 agrees at 7 bases. Germline CDR1 PRHDT, CDR2 FYEKMQ (reference sequence). This CDR3 region has 13 residues. V was pared by 4 bases and J by 4 bases, with 3 bases of the junction left unmatched. The CDR3: CASSSDRAYGYTF. The CDR3 coding sequence is TGTGCCAGCAGCTCCGACAGGGCCTATGGCTACACCTTC.

The chain couples TRBV12-3 or TRBV12-4 to TRBJ2-2; D unresolved. The germline V and J ends were trimmed by 10 bases and 1 base, with 7 bases remaining between them. The CDR3 contains 12 residues. The CDR3 sequence: CATRLNTGELFF. The CDR3 coding sequence is TGTGCCACCAGGTTGAACACCGGGGAGCTGTTTTTT.